What follows describes a single T cell receptor beta chain. Its antigen is unknown. The sample is drawn from a study of monozygotic twins with inflammatory bowel disease. The CDR3 length is 15 residues. Per the germline V gene, CDR1 is SGHTA and CDR2 is FQGTGA. Study-level findings and limits: Inverse Simpson values showed less TCRbeta diversity in IBD patients than in their healthy co-twins.

TCRdb reprocessed the 5' RACE reads and reports one entry per CDR3 protein, with no DNA. This table lists 200,000 to 250,000 distinct CDR3 sequences. Sequenced material: blood. V usage is TRBV7-3 and J usage is TRBJ2-5. The sequence derives from a human donor with ulcerative colitis or Crohn's disease, or a healthy co-twin of an affected twin (not recorded which). The CDR3 is CASSSFHGLQETQYF. Full variable domain (rest looked up from reference TRBV7-3 and TRBJ2-5): GAGVSQTPSNKVTEKGKYVELRCDPISGHTALYWYRQSLGQGPEFLIYFQGTGAADDSGLPNDRFFAVRPEGSVSTLKIQRTERGDSAVYLCASSSFHGLQETQYFGPGTRLLVL.